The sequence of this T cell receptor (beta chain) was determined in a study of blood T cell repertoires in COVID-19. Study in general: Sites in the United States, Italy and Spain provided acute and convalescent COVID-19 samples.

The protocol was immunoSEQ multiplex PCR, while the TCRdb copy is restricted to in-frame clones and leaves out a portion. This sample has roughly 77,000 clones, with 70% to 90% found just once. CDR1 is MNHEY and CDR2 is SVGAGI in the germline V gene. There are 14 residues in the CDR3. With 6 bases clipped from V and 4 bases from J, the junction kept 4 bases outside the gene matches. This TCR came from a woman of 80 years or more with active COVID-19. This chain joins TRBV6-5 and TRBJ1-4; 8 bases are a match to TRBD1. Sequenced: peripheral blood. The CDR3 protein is CASRRQGYNEKLFF. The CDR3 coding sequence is TGTGCCAGCAGAAGACAGGGGTATAATGAAAAACTGTTTTTT.